These T cell receptor beta chains were read from a single sample in a study of T-cell memory formation after mild COVID-19. TCRdb reprocessed the 5' RACE reads with MiXCR, giving one entry per CDR3 protein. The repertoire holds some 15,000 distinct CDR3 sequences, about 21% seen once, with 49% in the top ten. The specimen sequenced was PBMCs or a T cell subset sorted from them (not recorded which). The origin of the receptors is an adult woman who had mild COVID-19 (a few samples of this study predate the infection). Cell type and time point are not known. Both conserved end residues are part of each CDR3. Each record gives: D gene, J gene, V gene, clone size, CDR3 protein, CDR3 DNA. D genes are given only for firm matches. Size values are once, few and many counts, or a class for expanded clones, and some rows have none.

d_call: .
j_call: TRBJ2-7
v_call: TRBV21-1
clone_size: many
cdr3_aa: CASSNRRSSYEQYF
cdr3_nt: TGTGCCAGCAGCAACCGCAGGAGCTCCTACGAGCAGTACTTC

d_call: TRBD1
j_call: TRBJ1-2
v_call: TRBV10-3
clone_size: .
cdr3_aa: CAISRDSTNYGYTF
cdr3_nt: TGTGCCATCAGTAGGGACAGCACTAACTATGGCTACACCTTC

d_call: .
j_call: TRBJ2-7
v_call: TRBV23-1
clone_size: many
cdr3_aa: CASSQRRGAYEQYF
cdr3_nt: TGCGCCAGCAGTCAACGCAGGGGGGCCTACGAGCAGTACTTC

d_call: .
j_call: TRBJ2-1
v_call: TRBV11-3
clone_size: many
cdr3_aa: CASSPQGGPYNEQFF
cdr3_nt: TGTGCCAGCAGCCCGCAGGGGGGCCCCTACAATGAGCAGTTCTTC

d_call: TRBD1
j_call: TRBJ2-7
v_call: TRBV5-6
clone_size: .
cdr3_aa: CASSAGTGVTEQYF
cdr3_nt: TGTGCCAGCAGCGCCGGGACAGGGGTTACCGAGCAGTACTTC

d_call: TRBD2
j_call: TRBJ2-1
v_call: TRBV7-2
clone_size: many
cdr3_aa: CASTQGAGEVYNEQFF
cdr3_nt: TGTGCCAGCACCCAAGGAGCGGGAGAGGTCTACAATGAGCAGTTCTTC

d_call: .
j_call: TRBJ2-5
v_call: TRBV3-1
clone_size: .
cdr3_aa: CASSQVGDEETQYF
cdr3_nt: TGTGCCAGCAGCCAAGTAGGGGACGAAGAGACCCAGTACTTC

d_call: .
j_call: TRBJ2-3
v_call: TRBV11-2
clone_size: .
cdr3_aa: CASSLGYGEGTDTQYF
cdr3_nt: TGTGCCAGCAGCTTAGGATACGGGGAGGGCACAGATACGCAGTATTTT

d_call: TRBD1
j_call: TRBJ2-7
v_call: TRBV7-9
clone_size: many
cdr3_aa: CASSPRVRDRTYEQYF
cdr3_nt: TGTGCCAGCAGCCCACGCGTTCGGGACAGGACCTACGAGCAGTACTTC

d_call: .
j_call: TRBJ2-6
v_call: TRBV4-3
clone_size: .
cdr3_aa: CASSQETQGTGANVLTF
cdr3_nt: TGCGCCAGCAGCCAAGAAACCCAGGGGACTGGGGCCAACGTCCTGACTTTC

d_call: TRBD2
j_call: TRBJ2-2
v_call: TRBV12-3/TRBV12-4
clone_size: .
cdr3_aa: CASSGTSGFIRDTGELFF
cdr3_nt: TGTGCCAGCAGCGGGACTAGCGGGTTCATTCGGGACACCGGGGAGCTGTTTTTT

d_call: .
j_call: TRBJ2-1
v_call: TRBV29-1
clone_size: many
cdr3_aa: CSVDYYSYNEQFF
cdr3_nt: TGCAGCGTTGACTACTACTCCTACAATGAGCAGTTCTTC

d_call: TRBD2
j_call: TRBJ2-5
v_call: TRBV27
clone_size: .
cdr3_aa: CASSRTSGGGETQYF
cdr3_nt: TGTGCCAGCAGTCGGACTAGCGGGGGTGGGGAGACCCAGTACTTC

d_call: TRBD2
j_call: TRBJ2-1
v_call: TRBV7-2
clone_size: many
cdr3_aa: CASSLEVFEGLGGYGEQFF
cdr3_nt: TGTGCCAGCAGCTTAGAAGTTTTTGAAGGACTAGGCGGTTATGGTGAGCAGTTCTTC

d_call: TRBD2
j_call: TRBJ2-2
v_call: TRBV12-3/TRBV12-4
clone_size: many
cdr3_aa: CASSFPGLAGYTGELFF
cdr3_nt: TGTGCCAGCAGTTTCCCGGGACTAGCGGGGTATACCGGGGAGCTGTTTTTT

d_call: .
j_call: TRBJ2-1
v_call: TRBV9
clone_size: many
cdr3_aa: CASSVGRANEQFF
cdr3_nt: TGTGCCAGCAGCGTAGGGAGGGCAAATGAGCAGTTCTTC

d_call: .
j_call: TRBJ2-3
v_call: TRBV7-3
clone_size: .
cdr3_aa: CASSLTGSEADTQYF
cdr3_nt: TGTGCCAGCAGCTTAACAGGGTCGGAAGCAGATACGCAGTATTTT

d_call: .
j_call: TRBJ2-3
v_call: TRBV9
clone_size: many
cdr3_aa: CASRARDGTDTQYF
cdr3_nt: TGTGCCAGCAGAGCCAGGGATGGCACAGATACGCAGTATTTT

d_call: .
j_call: TRBJ2-2
v_call: TRBV11-2
clone_size: many
cdr3_aa: CASANTGELFF
cdr3_nt: TGTGCCAGCGCTAACACCGGGGAGCTGTTTTTT

d_call: TRBD2
j_call: TRBJ2-3
v_call: TRBV10-3
clone_size: many
cdr3_aa: CATLAGVTDTQYF
cdr3_nt: TGTGCCACCTTAGCGGGGGTCACAGATACGCAGTATTTT

d_call: .
j_call: TRBJ2-1
v_call: TRBV4-2
clone_size: many
cdr3_aa: CASSQDPGHQNYNEQFF
cdr3_nt: TGTGCCAGCAGCCAAGATCCGGGACACCAAAACTACAATGAGCAGTTCTTC

d_call: TRBD1
j_call: TRBJ2-5
v_call: TRBV6-1
clone_size: many
cdr3_aa: CASRRLGTGQETQYF
cdr3_nt: TGTGCCAGCAGGAGGCTTGGGACAGGACAAGAGACCCAGTACTTC

d_call: .
j_call: TRBJ1-5
v_call: TRBV12-3/TRBV12-4
clone_size: many
cdr3_aa: CASSWGAGFAQHF
cdr3_nt: TGTGCCAGCAGCTGGGGGGCCGGGTTTGCCCAGCATTTT

d_call: TRBD2
j_call: TRBJ2-7
v_call: TRBV4-3
clone_size: many
cdr3_aa: CASSQDLAGGPVGSYEQYF
cdr3_nt: TGCGCCAGCAGCCAAGATCTAGCGGGAGGGCCTGTCGGGAGCTACGAGCAGTACTTC

d_call: .
j_call: TRBJ1-4
v_call: TRBV5-5
clone_size: many
cdr3_aa: CASSTTNEKLFF
cdr3_nt: TGTGCCAGCAGCACCACTAATGAAAAACTGTTTTTT

d_call: .
j_call: TRBJ2-1
v_call: TRBV6-5
clone_size: many
cdr3_aa: CASSFGRNNEQFF
cdr3_nt: TGTGCCAGCAGTTTTGGACGGAACAATGAGCAGTTCTTC

d_call: .
j_call: TRBJ2-7
v_call: TRBV5-6
clone_size: many
cdr3_aa: CASSSGPSYEQYF
cdr3_nt: TGTGCCAGCAGCTCCGGACCTTCCTACGAGCAGTACTTC

d_call: .
j_call: TRBJ2-3
v_call: TRBV13
clone_size: many
cdr3_aa: CASSLLDTQYF
cdr3_nt: TGTGCCAGCAGCTTATTAGATACGCAGTATTTT

d_call: TRBD1
j_call: TRBJ1-5
v_call: TRBV19
clone_size: many
cdr3_aa: CASSIGGTEPNQPQHF
cdr3_nt: TGTGCCAGTAGTATAGGCGGGACAGAGCCCAATCAGCCCCAGCATTTT

d_call: .
j_call: TRBJ2-3
v_call: TRBV5-1
clone_size: .
cdr3_aa: CASSGTGSTDTQYF
cdr3_nt: TGCGCCAGCAGCGGCACAGGGTCCACAGATACGCAGTATTTT

d_call: TRBD1
j_call: TRBJ2-4
v_call: TRBV6-5
clone_size: .
cdr3_aa: CASSPYRQGAKNIQYF
cdr3_nt: TGTGCCAGCAGTCCCTATCGACAGGGAGCCAAAAACATTCAGTACTTC

d_call: TRBD1
j_call: TRBJ1-2
v_call: TRBV5-5
clone_size: many
cdr3_aa: CASSGDRLYGYTF
cdr3_nt: TGTGCCAGCAGCGGGGACAGGCTCTATGGCTACACCTTC

d_call: .
j_call: TRBJ2-3
v_call: TRBV5-1
clone_size: medium-sized
cdr3_aa: CASSPGQTSTDTQYF
cdr3_nt: TGCGCCAGCAGCCCCGGACAAACAAGCACAGATACGCAGTATTTT

d_call: .
j_call: TRBJ1-5
v_call: TRBV12-3/TRBV12-4
clone_size: many
cdr3_aa: CASSLTRTGNQPQHF
cdr3_nt: TGTGCCAGCAGTTTAACCAGGACGGGGAATCAGCCCCAGCATTTT

d_call: .
j_call: TRBJ2-1
v_call: TRBV20-1
clone_size: many
cdr3_aa: CSAQLNEQFF
cdr3_nt: TGCAGTGCTCAGTTGAATGAGCAGTTCTTC

d_call: .
j_call: TRBJ2-3
v_call: TRBV5-1
clone_size: many
cdr3_aa: CASSLENTDTQYF
cdr3_nt: TGCGCCAGCAGCTTAGAGAACACAGATACGCAGTATTTT

d_call: TRBD1
j_call: TRBJ1-4
v_call: TRBV7-8
clone_size: many
cdr3_aa: CASSQDRVDEKLFF
cdr3_nt: TGTGCCAGCAGCCAGGACAGGGTAGATGAAAAACTGTTTTTT

d_call: TRBD1
j_call: TRBJ2-1
v_call: TRBV5-6
clone_size: medium-sized
cdr3_aa: CASSPPGQHNEQFF
cdr3_nt: TGTGCCAGCAGCCCGCCGGGACAGCACAATGAGCAGTTCTTC

d_call: .
j_call: TRBJ2-5
v_call: TRBV7-2
clone_size: many
cdr3_aa: CASSPPGVPRETQYF
cdr3_nt: TGTGCCAGCAGCCCCCCCGGGGTCCCTCGGGAGACCCAGTACTTC

d_call: TRBD1
j_call: TRBJ2-7
v_call: TRBV20-1
clone_size: many
cdr3_aa: CSARTGQVTTYEQYF
cdr3_nt: TGCAGTGCTAGGACAGGACAGGTGACGACCTACGAGCAGTACTTC

d_call: TRBD1
j_call: TRBJ1-2
v_call: TRBV4-2
clone_size: many
cdr3_aa: CASSQEGYSGQLNYGYTF
cdr3_nt: TGTGCCAGCAGCCAAGAGGGGTATTCGGGACAGCTTAACTATGGCTACACCTTC

d_call: TRBD2
j_call: TRBJ2-7
v_call: TRBV20-1
clone_size: many
cdr3_aa: CSASNSGGSSYEQYF
cdr3_nt: TGCAGTGCTAGCAATAGCGGGGGAAGCTCCTACGAGCAGTACTTC

d_call: .
j_call: TRBJ2-1
v_call: TRBV24-1
clone_size: many
cdr3_aa: CATSDLRSGILGVYEQFF
cdr3_nt: TGTGCCACCAGTGATTTGCGGTCGGGGATCCTGGGCGTCTATGAGCAGTTCTTC

d_call: .
j_call: TRBJ2-3
v_call: TRBV5-1
clone_size: many
cdr3_aa: CASSLTRGRTDTQYF
cdr3_nt: TGCGCCAGCAGCTTGACGCGGGGCCGCACAGATACGCAGTATTTT

d_call: .
j_call: TRBJ2-3
v_call: TRBV18
clone_size: .
cdr3_aa: CASSPPSGGYGDTQYF
cdr3_nt: TGTGCCAGCTCACCACCGTCAGGGGGGTACGGAGATACGCAGTATTTT

d_call: .
j_call: TRBJ2-1
v_call: TRBV9
clone_size: many
cdr3_aa: CASALGGFYNEQFF
cdr3_nt: TGTGCCAGCGCGCTAGGGGGGTTCTACAATGAGCAGTTCTTC

d_call: TRBD1
j_call: TRBJ1-2
v_call: TRBV20-1
clone_size: many
cdr3_aa: CSAWGDSNYGYTF
cdr3_nt: TGCAGTGCCTGGGGGGACAGCAACTATGGCTACACCTTC